The clone carrying this T cell receptor (beta chain) was seen at least ten times. The SP2 primer and nested alpha and beta constant region primers amplified ligated cDNA in four rounds. TCRdb itself ran the UMI-ligation and nested PCR reads through MiXCR, one entry per CDR3 protein. In the table there are over 13,000 distinct CDR3 sequences, around 5.5% of which are singletons. The data were obtained in a study of naive and memory T cell subsets. The treatment is: skin biopsy from PPD injection site in Mantoux-positive individual. An oligonucleotide containing a UMI was ligated to the 3' end of TCR cDNA. Individuals with a positive Mantoux test gave biopsies from PPD-injected skin. Unsorted total RNA, roughly 1 to 1000 ng, was DNase treated before reverse transcription. V was trimmed by 1 base and J by 5 bases, leaving 9 bases between them. Germline-derived CDR1 and CDR2 are SGHNT and YYREEE (reference sequence). The CDR3 length is 13 residues.

The sequence came from an adult in good health. V usage is TRBV5-4 and J usage is TRBJ1-2, with D uncertain. This material consisted of skin, taken from a tuberculin skin test site. As DNA, the CDR3 is TGTGCCAGCAGCTTGCGGTCCGTATATGGCTACACCTTC. Protein sequence: CASSLRSVYGYTF. Complete variable domain (other parts from reference TRBV5-4 and TRBJ1-2): ETGVTQSPTHLIKTRGQQVTLRCSSQSGHNTVSWYQQALGQGPQFIFQYYREEENGRGNFPPRFSGLQFPNYSSELNVNALELDDSALYLCASSLRSVYGYTFGSGTRLTVV.